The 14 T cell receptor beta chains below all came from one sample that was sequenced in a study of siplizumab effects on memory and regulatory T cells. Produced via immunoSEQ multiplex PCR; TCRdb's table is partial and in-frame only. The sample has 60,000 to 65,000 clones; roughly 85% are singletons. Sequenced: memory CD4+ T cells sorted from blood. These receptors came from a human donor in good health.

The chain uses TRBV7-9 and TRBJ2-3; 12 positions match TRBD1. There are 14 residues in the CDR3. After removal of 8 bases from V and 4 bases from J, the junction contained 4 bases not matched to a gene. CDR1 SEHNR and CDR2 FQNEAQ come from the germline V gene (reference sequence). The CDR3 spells CASGDRGRPDTQYF. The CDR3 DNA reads TGTGCCAGCGGGGACAGGGGGCGCCCAGATACGCAGTATTTT. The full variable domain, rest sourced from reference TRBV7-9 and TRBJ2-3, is DTGVSQNPRHKITKRGQNVTFRCDPISEHNRLYWYRQTLGQGPEFLTYFQNEAQLEKSRLLSDRFSAERPKGSFSTLEIQRTEQGDSAMYLCASGDRGRPDTQYFGPGTRLTVL.

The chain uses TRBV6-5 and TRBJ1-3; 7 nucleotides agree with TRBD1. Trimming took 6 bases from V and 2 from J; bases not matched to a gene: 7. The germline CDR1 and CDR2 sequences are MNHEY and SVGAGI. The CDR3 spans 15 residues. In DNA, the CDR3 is TGTGCCAGCAGCCCAAAGACAGGGCCTGGAAACACCATATATTTT. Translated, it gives CASSPKTGPGNTIYF.

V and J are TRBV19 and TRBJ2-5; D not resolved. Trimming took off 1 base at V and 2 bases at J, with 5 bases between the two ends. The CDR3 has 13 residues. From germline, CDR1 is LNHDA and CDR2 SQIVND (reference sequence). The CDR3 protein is CASSIAQQETQYF. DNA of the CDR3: TGTGCCAGTAGTATAGCACAGCAAGAGACCCAGTACTTC.

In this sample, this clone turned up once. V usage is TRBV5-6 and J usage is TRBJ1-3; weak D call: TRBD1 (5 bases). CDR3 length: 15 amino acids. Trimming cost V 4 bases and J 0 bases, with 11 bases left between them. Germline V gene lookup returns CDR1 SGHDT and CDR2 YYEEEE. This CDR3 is CASSEAGRSGNTIYF. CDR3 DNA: TGTGCCAGCAGCGAGGCGGGGCGCTCTGGAAACACCATATATTTT.

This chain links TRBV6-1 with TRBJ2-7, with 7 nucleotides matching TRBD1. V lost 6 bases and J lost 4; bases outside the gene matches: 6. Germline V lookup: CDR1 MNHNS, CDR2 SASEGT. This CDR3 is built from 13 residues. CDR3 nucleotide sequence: TGTGCCAGCAGCCGAGACAGGGTTTACGAGCAGTACTTC. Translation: CASSRDRVYEQYF.

The DNA for the CDR3 is TGTGCCAGCAGCCTGCTTTCGCGGCGGGGTCTCTCCTACGAGCAGTACTTC. Amino acids: CASSLLSRRGLSYEQYF. The chain has TRBV13 and TRBJ2-7; TRBD2 is a possible D gene (6 bases). V was pared by 5 bases and J by 0 bases, with 20 bases between. The length of the CDR3 is 17 residues. The germline V gene encodes CDR1 PRHDT and CDR2 FYEKMQ (reference sequence). The full variable domain, rest sourced from reference TRBV13 and TRBJ2-7, is AAGVIQSPRHLIKEKRETATLKCYPIPRHDTVYWYQQGPGQDPQFLISFYEKMQSDKGSIPDRFSAQQFSDYHSELNMSSLELGDSALYFCASSLLSRRGLSYEQYFGPGTRLTVT.

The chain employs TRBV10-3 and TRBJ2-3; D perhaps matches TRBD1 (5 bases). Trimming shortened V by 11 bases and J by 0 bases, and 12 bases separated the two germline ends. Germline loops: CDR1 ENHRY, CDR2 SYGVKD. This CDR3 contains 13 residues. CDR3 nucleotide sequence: TGTGCCGCGCAGGGATCTAGCACAGATACGCAGTATTTT. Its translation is CAAQGSSTDTQYF.

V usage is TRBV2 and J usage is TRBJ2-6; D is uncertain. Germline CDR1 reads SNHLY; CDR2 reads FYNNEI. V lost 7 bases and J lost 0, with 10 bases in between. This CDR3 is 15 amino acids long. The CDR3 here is CASTRESSGANVLTF. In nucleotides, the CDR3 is TGTGCCAGCACTAGAGAGAGCTCTGGGGCCAACGTCCTGACTTTC.

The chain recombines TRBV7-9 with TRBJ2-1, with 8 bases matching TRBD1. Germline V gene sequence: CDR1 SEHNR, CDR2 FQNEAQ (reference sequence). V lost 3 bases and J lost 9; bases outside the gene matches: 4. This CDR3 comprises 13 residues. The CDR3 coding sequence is TGTGCCAGCAGCTTTGACAGGGGAGCTGAGCAGTTCTTC. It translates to CASSFDRGAEQFF.

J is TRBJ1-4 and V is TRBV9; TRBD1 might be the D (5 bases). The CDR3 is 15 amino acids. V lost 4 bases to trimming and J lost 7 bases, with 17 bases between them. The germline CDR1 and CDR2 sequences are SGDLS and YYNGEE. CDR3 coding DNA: TGTGCCAGCAGCCCCTGGGGGGAAGTCGGTGAAAAACTGTTTTTT. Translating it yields CASSPWGEVGEKLFF.

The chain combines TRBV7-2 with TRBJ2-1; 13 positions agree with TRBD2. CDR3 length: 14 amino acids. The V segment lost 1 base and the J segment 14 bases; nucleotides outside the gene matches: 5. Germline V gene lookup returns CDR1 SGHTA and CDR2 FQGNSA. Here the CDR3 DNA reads TGTGCCAGCAGCTTAGGCACTAGCGGGGGGGCGGAGTTCTTC. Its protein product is CASSLGTSGGAEFF.

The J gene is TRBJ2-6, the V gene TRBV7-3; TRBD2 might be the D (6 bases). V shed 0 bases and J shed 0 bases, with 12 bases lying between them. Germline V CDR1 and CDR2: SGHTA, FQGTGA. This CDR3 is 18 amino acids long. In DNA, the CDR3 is TGTGCCAGCAGCTTAACCGGCGGGGTGAGCTCTGGGGCCAACGTCCTGACTTTC. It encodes CASSLTGGVSSGANVLTF.

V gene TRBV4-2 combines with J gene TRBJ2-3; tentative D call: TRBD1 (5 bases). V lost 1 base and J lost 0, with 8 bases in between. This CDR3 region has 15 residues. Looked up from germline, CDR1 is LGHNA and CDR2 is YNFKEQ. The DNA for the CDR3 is TGTGCCAGCAGCCAAGGGGGCTCAAGCACAGATACGCAGTATTTT. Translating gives CASSQGGSSTDTQYF.

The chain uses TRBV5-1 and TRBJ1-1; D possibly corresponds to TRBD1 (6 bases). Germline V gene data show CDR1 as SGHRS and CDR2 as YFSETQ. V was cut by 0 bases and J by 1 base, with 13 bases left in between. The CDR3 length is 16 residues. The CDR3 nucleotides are TGCGCCAGCAGCTTGGCGTTTAGCAGGGGGAACACTGAAGCTTTCTTT. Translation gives CASSLAFSRGNTEAFF.